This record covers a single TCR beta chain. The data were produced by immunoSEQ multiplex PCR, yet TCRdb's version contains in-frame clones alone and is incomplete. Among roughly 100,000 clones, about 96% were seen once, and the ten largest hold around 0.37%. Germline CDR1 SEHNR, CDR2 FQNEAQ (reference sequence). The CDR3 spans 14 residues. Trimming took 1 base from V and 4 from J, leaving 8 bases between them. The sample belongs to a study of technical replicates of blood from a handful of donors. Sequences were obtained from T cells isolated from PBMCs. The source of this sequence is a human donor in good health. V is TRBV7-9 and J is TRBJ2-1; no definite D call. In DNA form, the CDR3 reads TGTGCCAGCAGCTTAGTCGGTGAATACAATGAGCAGTTCTTC. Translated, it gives CASSLVGEYNEQFF.